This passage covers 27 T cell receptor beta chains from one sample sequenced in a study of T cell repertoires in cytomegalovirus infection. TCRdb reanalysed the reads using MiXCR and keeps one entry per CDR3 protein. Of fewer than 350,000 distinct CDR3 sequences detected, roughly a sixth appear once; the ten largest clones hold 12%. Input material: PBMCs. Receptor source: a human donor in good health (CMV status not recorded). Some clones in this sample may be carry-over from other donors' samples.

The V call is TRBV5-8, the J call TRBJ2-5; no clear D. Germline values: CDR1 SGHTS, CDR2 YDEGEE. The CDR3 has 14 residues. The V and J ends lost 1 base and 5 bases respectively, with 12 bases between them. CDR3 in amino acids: CASSLFGSAETQYF. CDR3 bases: TGTGCCAGCAGCTTGTTCGGTTCAGCGGAGACCCAGTACTTC. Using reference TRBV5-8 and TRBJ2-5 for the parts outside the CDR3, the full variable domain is EAGVTQSPTHLIKTRGQQATLRCSPISGHTSVYWYQQALGLGLQFLLWYDEGEERNRGNFPPRFSGRQFPNYSSELNVNALELEDSALYLCASSLFGSAETQYFGPGTRLLVL.

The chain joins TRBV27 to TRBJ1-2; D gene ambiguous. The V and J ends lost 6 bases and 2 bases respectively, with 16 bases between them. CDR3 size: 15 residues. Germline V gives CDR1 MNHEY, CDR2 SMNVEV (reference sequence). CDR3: CASSDGGRRNYGYTF. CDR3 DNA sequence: TGTGCCAGCAGCGACGGAGGACGGCGAAACTATGGCTACACCTTC.

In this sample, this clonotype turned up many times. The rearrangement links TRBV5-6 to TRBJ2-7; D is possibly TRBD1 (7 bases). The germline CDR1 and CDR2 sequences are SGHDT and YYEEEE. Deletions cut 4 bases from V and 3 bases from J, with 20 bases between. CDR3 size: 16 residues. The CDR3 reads CASSGGEGTVYYEQYF. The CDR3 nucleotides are TGTGCCAGCAGCGGAGGGGAAGGGACAGTTTACTACGAGCAGTACTTC.

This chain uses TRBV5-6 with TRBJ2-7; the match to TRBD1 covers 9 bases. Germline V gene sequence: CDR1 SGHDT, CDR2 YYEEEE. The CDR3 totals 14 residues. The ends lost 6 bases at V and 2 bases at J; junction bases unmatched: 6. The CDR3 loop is CASTLDRGTYEQYF. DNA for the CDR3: TGTGCCAGCACCTTAGACAGGGGGACCTACGAGCAGTACTTC.

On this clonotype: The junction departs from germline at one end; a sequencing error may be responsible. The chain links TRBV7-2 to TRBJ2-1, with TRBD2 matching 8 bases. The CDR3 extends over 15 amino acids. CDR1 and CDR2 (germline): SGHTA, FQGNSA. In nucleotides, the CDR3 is TGTGCCAGCAGCCTAGCGGGCTATAGAAGAGGTGAGCAGTTCTTC. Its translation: CASSLAGYRRGEQFF.

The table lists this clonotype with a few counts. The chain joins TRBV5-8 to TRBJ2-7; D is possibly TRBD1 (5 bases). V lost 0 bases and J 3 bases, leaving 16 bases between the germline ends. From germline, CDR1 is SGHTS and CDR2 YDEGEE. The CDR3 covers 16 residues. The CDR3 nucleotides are TGTGCCAGCAGCTTGGAGGGTCGGCAGGGAAACTACGAGCAGTACTTC. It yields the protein CASSLEGRQGNYEQYF. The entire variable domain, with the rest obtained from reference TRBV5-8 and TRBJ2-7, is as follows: EAGVTQSPTHLIKTRGQQATLRCSPISGHTSVYWYQQALGLGLQFLLWYDEGEERNRGNFPPRFSGRQFPNYSSELNVNALELEDSALYLCASSLEGRQGNYEQYFGPGTRLTVT.

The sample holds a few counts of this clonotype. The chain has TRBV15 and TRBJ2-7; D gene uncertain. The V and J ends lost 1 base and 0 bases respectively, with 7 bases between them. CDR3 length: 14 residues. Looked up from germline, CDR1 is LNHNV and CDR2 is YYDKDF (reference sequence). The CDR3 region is CATSRVPDSYEQYF. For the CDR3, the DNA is TGTGCCACCAGCAGAGTTCCTGACTCCTACGAGCAGTACTTC.

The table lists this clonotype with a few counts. The CDR3 DNA is TGCGCCAGCAGCCAAGATCATACTAGCGGGGTCCCACGGGTTTACTTC. This translates into CASSQDHTSGVPRVYF. The rearrangement links TRBV4-1 to TRBJ2-4, with TRBD2 matching over 10 bases. V was pared by 0 bases and J by 16 bases, with 15 bases of the junction left unmatched. The CDR3 loop spans 16 amino acids. CDR1 and CDR2 (germline): MGHRA, YSYEKL.

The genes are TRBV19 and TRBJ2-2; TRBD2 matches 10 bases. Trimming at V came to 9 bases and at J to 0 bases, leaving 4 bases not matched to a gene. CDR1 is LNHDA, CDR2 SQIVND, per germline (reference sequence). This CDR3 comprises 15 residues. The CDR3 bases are TGTGCCAGCCGAAGCGGGGGGGCGAACACCGGGGAGCTGTTTTTT. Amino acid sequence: CASRSGGANTGELFF. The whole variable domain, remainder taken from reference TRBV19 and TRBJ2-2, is DGGITQSPKYLFRKEGQNVTLSCEQNLNHDAMYWYRQDPGQGLRLIYYSQIVNDFQKGDIAEGYSVSREKKESFPLTVTSAQKNPTAFYLCASRSGGANTGELFFGEGSRLTVL.

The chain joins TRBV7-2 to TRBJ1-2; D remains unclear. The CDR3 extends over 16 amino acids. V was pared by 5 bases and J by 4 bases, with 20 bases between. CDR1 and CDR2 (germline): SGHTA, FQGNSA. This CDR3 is CASSTETGLRGYGYTF. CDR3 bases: TGTGCCAGCAGCACCGAAACCGGACTTCGGGGCTATGGCTACACCTTC.

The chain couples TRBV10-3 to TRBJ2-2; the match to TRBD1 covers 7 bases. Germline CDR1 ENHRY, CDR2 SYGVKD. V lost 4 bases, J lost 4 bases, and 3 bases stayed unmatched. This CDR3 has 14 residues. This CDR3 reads CAISGQGFTGELFF. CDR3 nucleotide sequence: TGTGCCATCAGTGGACAGGGTTTCACCGGGGAGCTGTTTTTT.

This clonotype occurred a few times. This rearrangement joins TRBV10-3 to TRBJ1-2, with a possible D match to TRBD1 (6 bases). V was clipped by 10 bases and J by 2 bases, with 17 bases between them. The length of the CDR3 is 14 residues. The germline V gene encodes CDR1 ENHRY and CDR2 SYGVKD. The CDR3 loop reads CATIRDIGNYGYTF. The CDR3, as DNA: TGTGCCACGATCCGGGACATCGGGAACTATGGCTACACCTTC.

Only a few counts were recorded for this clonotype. As DNA, the CDR3 is TGTGCCAGCAACCTCCCGCTTGGGTCACCCCTCCACTTT. As protein: CASNLPLGSPLHF. J is TRBJ1-6 and V is TRBV28; D gene uncertain. V was cut by 7 bases and J by 10 bases, with 14 bases left in between. The length of the CDR3 is 13 residues. Germline V gives CDR1 MDHEN, CDR2 SYDVKM.

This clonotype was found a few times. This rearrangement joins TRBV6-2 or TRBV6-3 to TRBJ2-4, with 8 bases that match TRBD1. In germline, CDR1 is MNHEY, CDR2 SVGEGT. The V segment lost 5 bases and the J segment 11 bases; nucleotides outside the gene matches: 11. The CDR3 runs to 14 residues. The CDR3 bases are TGTGCCAGCAGTCTCACACCGGGACAGGCCTTTCAGTACTTC. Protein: CASSLTPGQAFQYF.

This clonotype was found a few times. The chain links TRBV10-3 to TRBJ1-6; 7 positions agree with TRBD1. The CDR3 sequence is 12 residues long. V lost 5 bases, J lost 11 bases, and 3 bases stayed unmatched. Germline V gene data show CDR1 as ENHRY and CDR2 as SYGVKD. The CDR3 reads CAISPDRTPLHF. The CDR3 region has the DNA TGTGCCATCAGTCCGGACAGGACACCCCTCCACTTT.

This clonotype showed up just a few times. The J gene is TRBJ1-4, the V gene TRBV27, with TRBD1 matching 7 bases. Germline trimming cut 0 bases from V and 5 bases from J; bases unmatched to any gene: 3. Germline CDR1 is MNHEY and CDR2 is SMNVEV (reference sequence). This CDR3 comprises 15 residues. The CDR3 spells CASSLSTGRNEKLFF. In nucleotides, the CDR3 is TGTGCCAGCAGTTTATCGACAGGGCGAAATGAAAAACTGTTTTTT. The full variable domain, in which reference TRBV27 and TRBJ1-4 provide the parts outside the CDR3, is EAQVTQNPRYLITVTGKKLTVTCSQNMNHEYMSWYRQDPGLGLRQIYYSMNVEVTDKGDVPEGYKVSRKEKRNFPLILESPSPNQTSLYFCASSLSTGRNEKLFFGSGTQLSVL.

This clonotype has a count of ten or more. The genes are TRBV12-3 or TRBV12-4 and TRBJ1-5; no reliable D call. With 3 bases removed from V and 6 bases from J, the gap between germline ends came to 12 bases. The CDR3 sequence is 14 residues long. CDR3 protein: CASSFAREGQPQHF. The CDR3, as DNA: TGTGCCAGCAGTTTTGCCCGGGAGGGTCAGCCCCAGCATTTT.

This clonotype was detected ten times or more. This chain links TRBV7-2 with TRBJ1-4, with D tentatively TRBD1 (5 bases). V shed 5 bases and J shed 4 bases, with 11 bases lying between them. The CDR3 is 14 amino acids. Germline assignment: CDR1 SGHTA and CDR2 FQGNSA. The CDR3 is CASSQMGLNEKLFF. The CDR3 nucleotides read TGTGCCAGCAGCCAAATGGGACTTAATGAAAAACTGTTTTTT.

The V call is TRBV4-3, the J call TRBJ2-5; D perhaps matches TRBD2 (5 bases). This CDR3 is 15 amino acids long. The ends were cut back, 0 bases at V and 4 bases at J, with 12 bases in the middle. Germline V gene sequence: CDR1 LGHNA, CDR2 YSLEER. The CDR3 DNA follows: TGCGCCAGCAGCCAAGAATCGGGGTACGGAGAGACCCAGTACTTC. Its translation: CASSQESGYGETQYF.

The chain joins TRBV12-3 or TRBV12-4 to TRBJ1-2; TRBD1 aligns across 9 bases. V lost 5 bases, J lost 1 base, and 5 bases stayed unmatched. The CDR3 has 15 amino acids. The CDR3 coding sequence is TGTGCCAGCAGTGATCCGGGACAGGGTAACTATGGCTACACCTTC. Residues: CASSDPGQGNYGYTF.

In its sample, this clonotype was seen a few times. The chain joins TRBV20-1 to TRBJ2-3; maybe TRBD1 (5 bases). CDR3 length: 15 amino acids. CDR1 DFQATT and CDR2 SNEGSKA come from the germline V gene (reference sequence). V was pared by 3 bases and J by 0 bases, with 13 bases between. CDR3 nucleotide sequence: TGCAGTGCTAGTACGACAGCCGGCAGCACAGATACGCAGTATTTT. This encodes CSASTTAGSTDTQYF.

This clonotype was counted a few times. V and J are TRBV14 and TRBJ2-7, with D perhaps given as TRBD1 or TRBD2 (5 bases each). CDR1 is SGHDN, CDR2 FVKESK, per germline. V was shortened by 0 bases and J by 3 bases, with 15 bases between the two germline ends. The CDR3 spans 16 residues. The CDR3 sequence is CASSQEGVGDYYEQYF. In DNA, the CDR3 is TGTGCCAGCAGCCAAGAGGGGGTGGGCGACTACTACGAGCAGTACTTC.

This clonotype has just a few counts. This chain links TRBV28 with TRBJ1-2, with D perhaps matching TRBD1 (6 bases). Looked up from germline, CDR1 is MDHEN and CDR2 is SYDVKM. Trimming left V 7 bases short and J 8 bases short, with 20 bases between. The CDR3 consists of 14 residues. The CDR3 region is CASNNTTGRKGYTF. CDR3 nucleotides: TGTGCCAGCAACAACACGACAGGTCGGAAGGGCTACACCTTC.

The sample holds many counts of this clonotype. The CDR3 region is CASSEQGFTAGEQYF. The DNA of the CDR3 is TGTGCCAGCAGCGAACAGGGATTTACCGCTGGCGAGCAGTACTTC. The chain carries TRBV7-2 and TRBJ2-7; D might be TRBD1 (6 bases). CDR3 length equals 15 residues. The ends were cut back, 5 bases at V and 6 bases at J, with 20 bases in the middle. Germline CDR1 SGHTA, CDR2 FQGNSA. Drawing the rest from reference TRBV7-2 and TRBJ2-7, the complete variable domain is GAGVSQSPSNKVTEKGKDVELRCDPISGHTALYWYRQSLGQGLEFLIYFQGNSAPDKSGLPSDRFSAERTGGSVSTLTIQRTQQEDSAVYLCASSEQGFTAGEQYFGPGTRLTVT.

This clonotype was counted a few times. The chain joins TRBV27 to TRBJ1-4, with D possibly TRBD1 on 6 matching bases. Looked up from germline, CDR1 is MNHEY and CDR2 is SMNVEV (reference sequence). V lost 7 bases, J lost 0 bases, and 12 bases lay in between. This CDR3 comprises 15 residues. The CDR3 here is CASTGRGATNEKLFF. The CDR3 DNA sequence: TGTGCCAGCACAGGCAGGGGTGCAACTAATGAAAAACTGTTTTTT.

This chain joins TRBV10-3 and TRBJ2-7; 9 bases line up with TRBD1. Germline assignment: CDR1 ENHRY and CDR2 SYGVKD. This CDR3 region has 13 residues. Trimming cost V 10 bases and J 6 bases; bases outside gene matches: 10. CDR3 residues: CATGRDREAEQYF. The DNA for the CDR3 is TGTGCCACCGGTAGGGACAGGGAAGCCGAGCAGTACTTC.

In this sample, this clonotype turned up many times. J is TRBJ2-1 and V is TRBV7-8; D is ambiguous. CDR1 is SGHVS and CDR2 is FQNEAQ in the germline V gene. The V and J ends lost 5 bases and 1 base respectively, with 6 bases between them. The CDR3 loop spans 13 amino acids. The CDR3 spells CASSAGSYNEQFF. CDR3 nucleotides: TGTGCCAGCAGCGCCGGTTCCTACAATGAGCAGTTCTTC.